This T cell receptor beta chain was sequenced during a study of blood T cell repertoires in COVID-19. In the study overall: Acute and convalescent COVID-19 samples came from the United States, Italy and Spain. T cells, B-cell-depleted T cells, or PBMCs supplied cDNA or gDNA.

Unmatched junction bases numbered 6, after V lost 4 bases and J lost 4 bases. CDR3 size: 15 residues. Per the germline V gene, CDR1 is KGHSH and CDR2 is LQKENI. Per the study methods: Estimated nucleated cell counts came from reference gene primer amplification. The protocol was immunoSEQ multiplex PCR, while the TCRdb copy is restricted to in-frame clones and leaves out a portion. Clone size and V and J calls were adopted from that table, with D and trimming inferred from the DNA. The data contain 55,000 to 85,000 clones, 75% to 90% of them seen just once; the ten biggest clones take up 12%. The specimen was peripheral blood. The chain joins TRBV18 to TRBJ1-2; 10 bases line up with TRBD1. The receptor comes from a human donor in a cohort sampled during active COVID-19. CDR3 region: CASSHGQGGSYGYTF. Written as DNA, the CDR3 is TGTGCCAGCTCACACGGACAGGGGGGAAGCTATGGCTACACCTTC.